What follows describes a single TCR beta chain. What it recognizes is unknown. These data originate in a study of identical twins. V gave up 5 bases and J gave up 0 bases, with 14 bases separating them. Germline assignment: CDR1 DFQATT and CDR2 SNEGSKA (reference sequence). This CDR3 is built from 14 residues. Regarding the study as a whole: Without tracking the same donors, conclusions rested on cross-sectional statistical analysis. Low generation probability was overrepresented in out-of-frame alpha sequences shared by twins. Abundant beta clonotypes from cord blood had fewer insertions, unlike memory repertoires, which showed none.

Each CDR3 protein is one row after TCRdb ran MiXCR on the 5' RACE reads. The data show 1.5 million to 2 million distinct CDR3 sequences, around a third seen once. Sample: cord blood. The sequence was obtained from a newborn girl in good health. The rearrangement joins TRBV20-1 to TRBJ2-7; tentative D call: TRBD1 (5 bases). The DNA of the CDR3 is TGCAGTGCTCTCAGGGTGGGATCCTCCTACGAGCAGTACTTC. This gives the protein CSALRVGSSYEQYF.